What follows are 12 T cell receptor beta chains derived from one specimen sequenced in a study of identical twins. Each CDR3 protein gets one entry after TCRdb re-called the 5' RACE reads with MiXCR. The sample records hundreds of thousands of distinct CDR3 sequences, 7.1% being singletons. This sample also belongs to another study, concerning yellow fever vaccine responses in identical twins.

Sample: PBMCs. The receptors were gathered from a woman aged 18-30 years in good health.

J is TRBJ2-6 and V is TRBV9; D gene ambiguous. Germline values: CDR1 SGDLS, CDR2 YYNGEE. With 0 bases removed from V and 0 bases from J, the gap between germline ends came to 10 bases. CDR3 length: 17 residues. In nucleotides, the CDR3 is TGTGCCAGCAGCGTAGGTGGCCGTAGCTCTGGGGCCAACGTCCTGACTTTC. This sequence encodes CASSVGGRSSGANVLTF.

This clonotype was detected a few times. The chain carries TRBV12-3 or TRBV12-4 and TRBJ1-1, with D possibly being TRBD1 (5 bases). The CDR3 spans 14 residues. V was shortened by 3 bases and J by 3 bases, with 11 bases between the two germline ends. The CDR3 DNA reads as TGTGCCAGCAGTTTGAAAGTAGGGGACACTGAAGCTTTCTTT. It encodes CASSLKVGDTEAFF.

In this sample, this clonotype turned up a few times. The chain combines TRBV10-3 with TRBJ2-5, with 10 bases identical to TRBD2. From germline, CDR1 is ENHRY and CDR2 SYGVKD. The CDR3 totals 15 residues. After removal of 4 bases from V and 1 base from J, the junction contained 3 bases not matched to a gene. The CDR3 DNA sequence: TGTGCCATCAGTGTACTAGCGGGGTCCCAAGAGACCCAGTACTTC. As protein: CAISVLAGSQETQYF.

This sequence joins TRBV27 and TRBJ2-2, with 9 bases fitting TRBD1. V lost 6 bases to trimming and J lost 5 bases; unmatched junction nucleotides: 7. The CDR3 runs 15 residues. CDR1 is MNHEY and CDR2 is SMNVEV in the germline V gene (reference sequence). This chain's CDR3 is CASRLGQGRTGELFF. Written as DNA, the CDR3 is TGTGCCAGCAGGCTAGGACAGGGGCGGACCGGGGAGCTGTTTTTT.

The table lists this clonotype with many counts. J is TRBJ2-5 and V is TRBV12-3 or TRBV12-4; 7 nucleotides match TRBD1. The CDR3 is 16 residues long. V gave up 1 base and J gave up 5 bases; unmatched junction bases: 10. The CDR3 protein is CASSLVVDRVRETQYF. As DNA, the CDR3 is TGTGCCAGCAGTTTAGTGGTCGACAGGGTCCGGGAGACCCAGTACTTC.

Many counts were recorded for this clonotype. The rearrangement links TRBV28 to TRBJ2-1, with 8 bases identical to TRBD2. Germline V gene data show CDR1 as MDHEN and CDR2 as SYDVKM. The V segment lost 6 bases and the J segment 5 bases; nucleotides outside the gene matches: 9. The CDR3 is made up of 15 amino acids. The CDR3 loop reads CASRPTPGGHNEQFF. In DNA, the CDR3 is TGTGCCAGCAGACCTACACCGGGGGGGCACAATGAGCAGTTCTTC. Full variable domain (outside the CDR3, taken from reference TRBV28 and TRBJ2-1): DVKVTQSSRYLVKRTGEKVFLECVQDMDHENMFWYRQDPGLGLRLIYFSYDVKMKEKGDIPEGYSVSREKKERFSLILESASTNQTSMYLCASRPTPGGHNEQFFGPGTRLTVL.

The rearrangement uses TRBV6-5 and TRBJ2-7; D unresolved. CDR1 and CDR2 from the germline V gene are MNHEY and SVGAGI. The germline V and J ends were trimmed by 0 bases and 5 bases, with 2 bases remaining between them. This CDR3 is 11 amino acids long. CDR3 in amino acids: CASSYSDEQYF. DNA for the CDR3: TGTGCCAGCAGTTACTCGGACGAGCAGTACTTC.

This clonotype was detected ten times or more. The CDR3 sequence is CASSLESPGFYGYTF. DNA of the CDR3: TGTGCCAGCAGTCTGGAATCCCCGGGTTTCTATGGCTACACCTTC. The V gene is TRBV6-1, the J gene TRBJ1-2, with unresolved D. CDR1 is MNHNS, CDR2 SASEGT, per germline. Trimming cost V 5 bases and J 4 bases, with 17 bases left between them. The CDR3 covers 15 residues.

CDR3 sequence: CASRVTSPQYEQFF. The CDR3 DNA sequence: TGTGCCAGCAGGGTGACTAGTCCACAATATGAGCAGTTCTTC. V gene TRBV12-3 or TRBV12-4 combines with J gene TRBJ2-1, with D perhaps matching TRBD2 (6 bases). V lost 6 bases and J lost 8, with 17 bases in between. The CDR3 covers 14 residues.

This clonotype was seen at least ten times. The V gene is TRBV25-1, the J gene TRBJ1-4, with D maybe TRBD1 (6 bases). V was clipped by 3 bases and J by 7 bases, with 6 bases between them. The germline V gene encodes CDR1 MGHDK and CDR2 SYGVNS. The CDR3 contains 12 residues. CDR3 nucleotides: TGTGCCAGCAGTGACAGGGGTGAAAAACTGTTTTTT. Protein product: CASSDRGEKLFF.

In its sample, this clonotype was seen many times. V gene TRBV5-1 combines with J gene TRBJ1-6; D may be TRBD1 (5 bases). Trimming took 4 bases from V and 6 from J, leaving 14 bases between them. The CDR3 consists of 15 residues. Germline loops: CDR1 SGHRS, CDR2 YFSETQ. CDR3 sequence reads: CASSPEGPTNSPLHF. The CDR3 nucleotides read TGCGCCAGCAGCCCCGAGGGGCCCACTAATTCACCCCTCCACTTT.

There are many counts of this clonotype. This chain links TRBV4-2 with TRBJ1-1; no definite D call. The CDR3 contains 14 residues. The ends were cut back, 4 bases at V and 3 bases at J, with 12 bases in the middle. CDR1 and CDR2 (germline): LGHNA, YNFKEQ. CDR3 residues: CASSLWGQDTEAFF. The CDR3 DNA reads TGTGCCAGCAGCCTCTGGGGTCAAGACACTGAAGCTTTCTTT.